The clone carrying this T cell receptor beta chain was counted a few times. The sample comes from a study of identical twins. J gave up 5 bases and V 4 bases, and 8 bases lay outside the gene matches. CDR1 LGHNT and CDR2 FRNRAP come from the germline V gene. There are 16 residues in the CDR3. Carrying unique molecular identifiers, the cDNA also gained a universal primer site through template switching. Each CDR3 protein gets one entry after TCRdb re-called the 5' RACE reads with MiXCR. The sample includes nearly 650,000 distinct CDR3 sequences, roughly 6.6% of them seen just once. The same specimen was also included in a second study, on yellow fever vaccine responses in identical twins.

This clonotype originated in a woman between 18 and 29 years old in good health. Sequencing input: PBMCs. The V and J genes are TRBV12-5 and TRBJ2-3; 11 positions match TRBD2. CDR3 bases: TGTGCTAGTGGTTGGGGGACTAGCGGAACAGGAGATACGCAGTATTTT. Protein: CASGWGTSGTGDTQYF. Drawing the rest from reference TRBV12-5 and TRBJ2-3, the complete variable domain is DARVTQTPRHKVTEMGQEVTMRCQPILGHNTVFWYRQTMMQGLELLAYFRNRAPLDDSGMPKDRFSAEMPDATLATLKIQPSEPRDSAVYFCASGWGTSGTGDTQYFGPGTRLTVL.